The 32 T cell receptor beta chains below were found in one sample sequenced in a study of PD-L1 blockade in urothelial cancer (dated by TCRdb to the late 2010s). Receptor libraries were prepared by the immunoSEQ multiplex PCR assay. The clones in this table, taken by TCRdb from immuneACCESS, are in-frame only. Not every clone is retained; where verified, under half of the shortfall comes from an unresolved V gene, and the cause of the rest is unknown. Present in this sample are around 100,000 clones, more than 85% of which were seen just once. Of the sample, 3% to 4.5% falls within the top ten clones. Per the publication, the time point label means: peripheral blood 6 weeks after treatment start. The sample was PBMCs, taken around atezolizumab (anti-PD-L1) treatment. These receptors all stem from a man aged 60 to 69 with urothelial cancer.

The CDR3 sequence: CASSFSGGRTDTQYF. As DNA, the CDR3 is TGTGCCAGCAGCTTTAGCGGGGGCCGCACAGATACGCAGTATTTT. The chain uses TRBV7-2 and TRBJ2-3, with 9 bases matching TRBD2. The junction had 2 bases not matched to a gene; V was cut back by 3 bases and J by 1 base. The CDR3 covers 15 residues. Germline V lookup: CDR1 SGHTA, CDR2 FQGNSA.

This clone has just one count. This chain links TRBV10-3 with TRBJ2-5, with 9 nucleotides matching TRBD2. The CDR3 has 16 residues. J gave up 4 bases and V 2 bases, and 8 bases lay outside the gene matches. Germline V lookup: CDR1 ENHRY, CDR2 SYGVKD. The CDR3, as DNA: TGTGCCATCAGTGAGAAGGTAGCGGGAGTGGGAGAGACCCAGTACTTC. Residues: CAISEKVAGVGETQYF.

The chain's CDR3 is CASSSRDVYGYTF. The CDR3 coding sequence is TGTGCCAGCAGCTCCAGGGATGTTTATGGCTACACCTTC. The chain recombines TRBV5-6 with TRBJ1-2, with TRBD1 as a possible D gene (5 bases). V lost 3 bases and J 5 bases, leaving 11 bases between the germline ends. The CDR3 runs to 13 residues. Germline values: CDR1 SGHDT, CDR2 YYEEEE.

This rearrangement joins TRBV7-2 to TRBJ1-3, with 11 nucleotides matching TRBD1. The ends lost 0 bases at V and 0 bases at J; junction bases unmatched: 4. CDR1 is SGHTA, CDR2 FQGNSA, per germline. This CDR3 region has 18 residues. The CDR3 loop reads CASSLAGTGGPSGNTIYF. CDR3 bases: TGTGCCAGCAGCTTAGCAGGGACAGGGGGGCCCTCTGGAAACACCATATATTTT.

CDR3 sequence (DNA): TGTGCCAGCAGCGAGGACAGCCTGGGGACAGATACGCAGTATTTT. This sequence encodes CASSEDSLGTDTQYF. The chain employs TRBV5-6 and TRBJ2-3; a weak D match, TRBD1 (6 bases). Trimming pared 4 bases from V and 3 bases from J, leaving 15 bases between. Per germline, CDR1 SGHDT and CDR2 YYEEEE. The CDR3 extends over 15 amino acids.

The V and J genes are TRBV4-3 and TRBJ1-5; D might be TRBD1 (6 bases). V was clipped by 2 bases and J by 12 bases, with 17 bases between them. Germline V gives CDR1 LGHNA, CDR2 YSLEER. CDR3 length equals 14 residues. This chain's CDR3 is CASSQNVGTGRQHF. CDR3 nucleotides: TGCGCCAGCAGCCAAAATGTGGGAACAGGGCGCCAGCATTTT.

The rearrangement links TRBV2 to TRBJ2-1; 9 positions match TRBD1. CDR3 length: 13 amino acids. Trimming at V came to 10 bases and at J to 6 bases, leaving 7 bases not matched to a gene. Germline V CDR1 and CDR2: SNHLY, FYNNEI. This CDR3 reads CATGTGISNEQFF. The CDR3 nucleotides read TGTGCCACCGGGACAGGGATTAGCAATGAGCAGTTCTTC. Looking up the rest from reference TRBV2 and TRBJ2-1 gives the full variable domain: EPEVTQTPSHQVTQMGQEVILRCVPISNHLYFYWYRQILGQKVEFLVSFYNNEISEKSEIFDDQFSVERPDGSNFTLKIRSTKLEDSAMYFCATGTGISNEQFFGPGTRLTVL.

This clone has only one observation. The V and J genes are TRBV7-6 and TRBJ2-5, with 8 bases lining up with TRBD2. The CDR3 is 15 amino acids. The junction had 9 bases not matched to a gene; V was cut back by 5 bases and J by 4 bases. The germline CDR1 and CDR2 sequences are SGHVS and FNYEAQ. The CDR3 region has the DNA TGTGCCAGCAGCGATCCGGGGGGGGAAGGAGAGACCCAGTACTTC. It is translated as CASSDPGGEGETQYF.

The V and J genes are TRBV14 and TRBJ1-2; a possible D gene is TRBD1 (6 bases). Germline assignment: CDR1 SGHDN and CDR2 FVKESK. This CDR3 contains 15 residues. With 4 bases removed from V and 3 bases from J, the gap between germline ends came to 15 bases. The CDR3 coding sequence is TGTGCCAGCAGCCCACTGGGGGGGGCCGACTATGGCTACACCTTC. Its protein is CASSPLGGADYGYTF.

This chain connects TRBV19 to TRBJ1-1, with 8 nucleotides matching TRBD1. The J segment lost 6 bases and the V segment lost 5 bases, leaving 11 bases of the junction unmatched. CDR3 length: 15 residues. Per germline, CDR1 LNHDA and CDR2 SQIVND (reference sequence). In DNA, the CDR3 is TGTGCCAGTAGTGCGACAGGGGTGATATCCTCTGAAGCTTTCTTT. Residues: CASSATGVISSEAFF.

This chain links TRBV7-9 with TRBJ1-3; D gene uncertain. The CDR3 is made up of 14 amino acids. The V end was cut by 3 bases, the J end by 4 bases, with 10 bases between. Germline V gives CDR1 SEHNR, CDR2 FQNEAQ (reference sequence). CDR3 residues: CASSFSPNGNTIYF. The CDR3 region has the DNA TGTGCCAGCAGCTTCTCCCCTAACGGAAACACCATATATTTT.

This chain links TRBV6-1 with TRBJ1-1, with D perhaps TRBD1 (5 bases). Looked up from germline, CDR1 is MNHNS and CDR2 is SASEGT. The CDR3 loop spans 12 amino acids. V lost 1 base and J 11 bases, leaving 11 bases between the germline ends. The CDR3 loop reads CASSEGAGWAFF. CDR3 bases: TGTGCCAGCAGTGAAGGGGCAGGGTGGGCTTTCTTT.

The J gene is TRBJ2-7, the V gene TRBV5-1, with TRBD1 identical over 10 bases. V lost 4 bases to trimming and J lost 4 bases; unmatched junction nucleotides: 5. This CDR3 is built from 14 residues. Per germline, CDR1 SGHRS and CDR2 YFSETQ. This CDR3 reads CASSIPGQGYEQYF. The CDR3 DNA reads TGCGCCAGCAGCATACCGGGACAGGGGTACGAGCAGTACTTC.

This chain links TRBV7-2 with TRBJ2-5, with 7 bases fitting TRBD2. Germline CDR1 is SGHTA and CDR2 is FQGNSA. V gave up 1 base and J gave up 2 bases; unmatched junction bases: 4. The CDR3 covers 15 residues. CDR3 residues: CASSLGAGSQETQYF. The CDR3 nucleotides read TGTGCCAGCAGCTTAGGAGCGGGATCGCAAGAGACCCAGTACTTC.

The chain recombines TRBV5-4 with TRBJ2-3; TRBD2 matches 8 bases. The CDR3 is 17 amino acids. Germline CDR1 and CDR2: SGHNT and YYREEE (reference sequence). With V trimmed by 2 bases and J by 1 base, 9 bases remained unmatched. In DNA, the CDR3 is TGTGCCAGCAGCTTAGAGAAACTAGCGGCCCGCACAGATACGCAGTATTTT. Translation gives CASSLEKLAARTDTQYF.

The rearrangement uses TRBV2 and TRBJ1-1; weak D call: TRBD1 (6 bases). Germline V gene lookup returns CDR1 SNHLY and CDR2 FYNNEI. V lost 7 bases and J lost 6, with 9 bases in between. This CDR3 has 11 residues. The CDR3 DNA follows: TGTGCCAGCACTAACAGGGCTGAAGCTTTCTTT. The encoded protein is CASTNRAEAFF.

CDR3 loop: CASTGSGTGVGYTF. DNA of the CDR3: TGTGCCAGCACCGGGTCTGGGACAGGGGTTGGCTACACCTTC. The chain recombines TRBV6-1 with TRBJ1-2; 10 bases agree with TRBD1. After removal of 7 bases from V and 7 bases from J, the junction contained 9 bases not matched to a gene. The germline gives CDR1 MNHNS, CDR2 SASEGT. This CDR3 comprises 14 residues.

CDR3 in amino acids: CASSPGQGVHEQYF. The CDR3 DNA follows: TGTGCCAGCAGCCCCGGACAGGGCGTCCACGAGCAGTACTTC. The rearrangement joins TRBV21-1 to TRBJ2-7; TRBD1, the table's D call, lacks a check against the DNA. TRBV21-1 represents a pseudogene. This CDR3 is built from 14 residues.

This chain connects TRBV5-4 to TRBJ1-1, with TRBD1 matching 8 bases. Trimming at V came to 5 bases and at J to 5 bases, leaving 8 bases not matched to a gene. There are 14 residues in the CDR3. Germline-derived CDR1 and CDR2 are SGHNT and YYREEE (reference sequence). The CDR3: CASSFQGALTEAFF. CDR3 in DNA: TGTGCCAGCAGTTTCCAGGGGGCGCTTACTGAAGCTTTCTTT. Complete variable domain (other parts from reference TRBV5-4 and TRBJ1-1): ETGVTQSPTHLIKTRGQQVTLRCSSQSGHNTVSWYQQALGQGPQFIFQYYREEENGRGNFPPRFSGLQFPNYSSELNVNALELDDSALYLCASSFQGALTEAFFGQGTRLTVV.

The chain recombines TRBV7-8 with TRBJ2-7; 10 bases are shared with TRBD1. The CDR3 contains 15 residues. Germline V gives CDR1 SGHVS, CDR2 FQNEAQ. V was pared by 5 bases and J by 6 bases, with 10 bases of the junction left unmatched. The CDR3 nucleotides read TGTGCCAGCAGCAAAGCGGGACAGGGGTGGGCCGAGCAGTACTTC. This codes for CASSKAGQGWAEQYF.

The V gene is TRBV7-2, the J gene TRBJ2-5; 14 bases match TRBD2. Per the germline V gene, CDR1 is SGHTA and CDR2 is FQGNSA. With 6 bases clipped from V and 5 bases from J, the junction kept 11 bases outside the gene matches. The CDR3 spans 17 residues. As DNA, the CDR3 is TGTGCCAGCAGACCTCGGACTAGCGGGGGGTCACAGGAGACCCAGTACTTC. Protein: CASRPRTSGGSQETQYF.

This clone was observed once. This chain connects TRBV5-6 to TRBJ2-5; TRBD1 might be the D (5 bases). The V gene's germline CDR1 is SGHDT and CDR2 YYEEEE. The CDR3 consists of 13 residues. The V gene lost 4 bases and the J gene lost 5 bases, with 12 bases spanning the gap. CDR3 nucleotide sequence: TGTGCCAGCAGCCCTAAGCCAGGGGAGACCCAGTACTTC. Its translation: CASSPKPGETQYF.

This rearrangement joins TRBV6-4 to TRBJ2-3; 9 nucleotides align to TRBD2. Germline assignment: CDR1 MRHNA and CDR2 SNTAGT. V was clipped by 4 bases and J by 1 base; unmatched bases: 15. CDR3 length: 19 residues. The CDR3 loop is CASSVVAVTRTSGTDTQYF. In DNA form, the CDR3 reads TGTGCCAGCAGTGTTGTGGCAGTGACTAGGACTAGCGGCACAGATACGCAGTATTTT.

The V and J genes are TRBV7-9 and TRBJ1-2; D ambiguous. V lost 5 bases and J lost 4, with 11 bases in between. Germline V gene lookup returns CDR1 SEHNR and CDR2 FQNEAQ (reference sequence). This CDR3 region has 13 residues. The CDR3 region has the DNA TGTGCCAGCAGCGCGGGCAGCGTCTATGGCTACACCTTC. This gives the protein CASSAGSVYGYTF.

V is TRBV5-1 and J is TRBJ2-1; a weak D match, TRBD2 (6 bases). The CDR3 has 14 residues. Germline lookup yields CDR1 SGHRS and CDR2 YFSETQ. Trimming stripped 5 bases from V and 1 base from J, with 10 bases between. The CDR3 DNA reads as TGCGCCAGCAGGATAGCGGAGTCCTACAATGAGCAGTTCTTC. Residues: CASRIAESYNEQFF.

The CDR3 DNA sequence: TGTGCCAGCAGTTCCATAGTCGGCCTAGCGACATACAATGAGCAGTTCTTC. This encodes CASSSIVGLATYNEQFF. V is TRBV28 and J is TRBJ2-1, with D maybe TRBD2 (6 bases). The germline V and J ends were trimmed by 4 bases and 4 bases, with 20 bases remaining between them. The germline V gene encodes CDR1 MDHEN and CDR2 SYDVKM. The CDR3 runs to 17 residues.

CDR3 region: CASSAHVGGGAGGYTF. CDR3 sequence (DNA): TGTGCCAGCAGCGCCCATGTGGGGGGAGGGGCGGGGGGCTACACCTTC. The chain uses TRBV9 and TRBJ1-2; a weak D match, TRBD1 (5 bases). Trimming took off 3 bases at V and 8 bases at J, with 23 bases between the two ends. Germline V gene sequence: CDR1 SGDLS, CDR2 YYNGEE. The CDR3 is made up of 16 amino acids.

The rearrangement uses TRBV19 and TRBJ1-2; 8 bases agree with TRBD1. Per germline, CDR1 LNHDA and CDR2 SQIVND (reference sequence). J gave up 8 bases and V 6 bases, and 8 bases lay outside the gene matches. This CDR3 has 13 residues. CDR3 sequence reads: CASRDGQGGGYTF. For the CDR3, the DNA is TGTGCCAGTAGGGATGGACAGGGAGGAGGCTACACCTTC.

Points on this clone: This CDR3 is also generated by other DNA sequences in the sample. The genes are TRBV5-1 and TRBJ2-3; 8 bases fit TRBD1. After removal of 4 bases from V and 0 bases from J, the junction contained 1 base not matched to a gene. The CDR3 consists of 14 residues. CDR1 is SGHRS and CDR2 is YFSETQ in the germline V gene. The CDR3 DNA sequence: TGCGCCAGCAGCGGGGACAGGAGCACAGATACGCAGTATTTT. It codes for CASSGDRSTDTQYF.

This sequence joins TRBV27 and TRBJ2-7, with 10 positions matching TRBD1. The CDR3 is 14 residues long. Germline V CDR1 and CDR2: MNHEY, SMNVEV (reference sequence). After removal of 5 bases from V and 3 bases from J, the junction contained 4 bases not matched to a gene. CDR3 region: CASSIGTGDYEQYF. As DNA, the CDR3 is TGTGCCAGCAGTATCGGGACAGGGGACTACGAGCAGTACTTC.

The table lists this clone with a count of one. The CDR3 loop is CASSPEEWRTAGGYTF. The CDR3 region has the DNA TGTGCCAGCAGCCCCGAGGAATGGCGCACCGCGGGGGGCTACACCTTC. The chain joins TRBV7-8 to TRBJ1-2; D uncertain. The CDR3 totals 16 residues. Trimming stripped 5 bases from V and 8 bases from J, with 24 bases between. Germline lookup yields CDR1 SGHVS and CDR2 FQNEAQ.

This sequence joins TRBV5-4 and TRBJ1-3; the D gene is possibly TRBD1 (6 bases). Trimming removed 0 bases from V and 4 bases from J, with 11 bases in between. The CDR3 is made up of 15 amino acids. Germline values: CDR1 SGHNT, CDR2 YYREEE (reference sequence). The CDR3 DNA is TGTGCCAGCAGCTTGGGGGCAGGGGACGGAAACACCATATATTTT. It specifies CASSLGAGDGNTIYF.